This paragraph reports one TCR beta chain. This CDR3 region has 16 residues. Germline V gene lookup returns CDR1 MGHDK and CDR2 SYGVNS. V lost 4 bases and J lost 3; bases outside the gene matches: 9. The record originates from a study of T cell repertoires in ileal Crohn's disease. Study-wide background: Postoperative therapy was given to about half: more than 10 thiopurines, 18 anti-TNF agents.

The time point denotes: neoterminal ileum biopsy at postoperative endoscopy, about 6 months after surgery. The table came from immunoSEQ multiplex PCR; TCRdb's copy has only in-frame clones and leaves some out. The data show about 59,000 clones, about 88% seen once. The sequencing input was ileal tissue. V usage is TRBV25-1 and J usage is TRBJ1-5, with 7 bases aligning to TRBD1. The sequence was collected from an adult with Crohn's disease. The CDR3 DNA sequence: TGTGCCAGCAGTGCCACCCCGGGACAGCTCAATCAGCCCCAGCATTTT. Amino acid sequence: CASSATPGQLNQPQHF.